This TCR beta chain was captured by sequencing in a study of blood T cell repertoires in COVID-19. Study as a whole: Spain, Italy and the United States supplied samples that represented acute and convalescent COVID-19.

Seattle's enrolled individuals joined amid active infection and were then monitored longitudinally. As processed by the authors: Cell counts per sample came from amplifying reference gene primers. Libraries were prepared by immunoSEQ multiplex PCR; TCRdb keeps only in-frame clonotypes and omits some of them. The V and J calls and clone size come from that table; D and trimming were worked out from the DNA. Of fewer than 300,000 clones in the sample, 86% were seen once. Germline CDR1 is SNHLY and CDR2 is FYNNEI. V lost 5 bases, J lost 5 bases, and 12 bases stayed unmatched. This CDR3 is 15 amino acids long.

The clonotype originates from a woman between 25 and 40 years old with COVID-19, enrolled during active disease. The material sequenced was peripheral blood. This chain connects TRBV2 to TRBJ2-7, with 7 bases lining up with TRBD1. CDR3 in amino acids: CASSYQGVRINEQYF. Here the CDR3 DNA reads TGTGCCAGCAGTTACCAGGGGGTTAGGATTAACGAGCAGTACTTC. Full variable domain (rest looked up from reference TRBV2 and TRBJ2-7): EPEVTQTPSHQVTQMGQEVILRCVPISNHLYFYWYRQILGQKVEFLVSFYNNEISEKSEIFDDQFSVERPDGSNFTLKIRSTKLEDSAMYFCASSYQGVRINEQYFGPGTRLTVT.